This T cell receptor beta chain originates from a study of blood T cell dynamics during melanoma immunotherapy. Time point of the sample: pre-treatment baseline. One draw preceded checkpoint blockade; another followed its first cycle at week 3. V lost 2 bases to trimming and J lost 6 bases, with 16 bases between them. Germline assignment: CDR1 SGHVS and CDR2 FNYEAQ. The CDR3 is 16 residues long. TCRdb keeps only in-frame clones here, not all; method: immunoSEQ multiplex PCR. Found here are 16,000 or so clones, 70% to 90% of them singletons; the top ten hold about 4.2%. The sequence was collected from a human donor with melanoma. The V call is TRBV7-6, the J call TRBJ2-2; tentatively, D is TRBD1 (5 bases). The input for sequencing was blood, taken from a patient treated with checkpoint blockade. The CDR3 DNA reads as TGTGCCAGCAGCTTACAATTCTCCAGGGCGGCCGGGGAGCTGTTTTTT. Translated, it gives CASSLQFSRAAGELFF.